This TCR beta chain was sequenced during a study of OX40 agonist ivuxolimab in advanced cancers. Study results and caveats: A proportion of nonresponders additionally exhibited low normalized T-cell clonal expansion.

Turning to this clone: Antigen: not known.

The assay was immunoSEQ multiplex PCR, and TCRdb's table has in-frame clones only and misses some. The sample yields around 150,000 clones, approximately 94% seen once. V lost 5 bases, J lost 0 bases, and 7 bases lay in between. The CDR3 totals 13 residues. CDR1 is SGHTA, CDR2 FQGNSA, per germline. The source is an adult with an advanced solid tumor such as melanoma, head and neck, liver or kidney cancer. This chain links TRBV7-2 with TRBJ2-5, with D hard to call. The sample in question was CD4+ or CD8+ T cells sorted from blood, obtained in a trial of the OX40 agonist ivuxolimab. The CDR3 sequence is CASSRQYQETQYF. CDR3 coding DNA: TGTGCCAGCAGCCGTCAGTACCAAGAGACCCAGTACTTC.